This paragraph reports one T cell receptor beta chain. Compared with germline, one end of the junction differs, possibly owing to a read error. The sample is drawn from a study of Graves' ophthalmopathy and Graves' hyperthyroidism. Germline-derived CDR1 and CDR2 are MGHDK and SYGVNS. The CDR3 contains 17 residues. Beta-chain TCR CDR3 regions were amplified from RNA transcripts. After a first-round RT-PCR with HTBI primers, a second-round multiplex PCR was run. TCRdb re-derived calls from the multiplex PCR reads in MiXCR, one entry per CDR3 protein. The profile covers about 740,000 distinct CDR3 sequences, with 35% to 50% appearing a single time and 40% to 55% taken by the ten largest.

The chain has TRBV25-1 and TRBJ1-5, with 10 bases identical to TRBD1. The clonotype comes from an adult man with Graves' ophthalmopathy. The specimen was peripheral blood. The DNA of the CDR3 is TGTGCCAGCAGCGCTCAGACAGGGGGCCCGGGCAATCAGTCCCAGCATTTT. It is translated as CASSAQTGGPGNQSQHF.